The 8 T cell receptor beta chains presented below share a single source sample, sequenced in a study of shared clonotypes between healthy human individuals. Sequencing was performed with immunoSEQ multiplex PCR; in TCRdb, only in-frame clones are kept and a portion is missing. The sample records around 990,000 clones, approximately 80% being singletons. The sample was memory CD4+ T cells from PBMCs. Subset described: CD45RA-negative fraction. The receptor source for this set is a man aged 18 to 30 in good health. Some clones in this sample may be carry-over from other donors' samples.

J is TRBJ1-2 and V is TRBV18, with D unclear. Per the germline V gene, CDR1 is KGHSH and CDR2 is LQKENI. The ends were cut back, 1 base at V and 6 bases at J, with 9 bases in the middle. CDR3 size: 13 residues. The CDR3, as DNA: TGTGCCAGCTCACCACTCACGGCGGATGGCTACACCTTC. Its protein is CASSPLTADGYTF.

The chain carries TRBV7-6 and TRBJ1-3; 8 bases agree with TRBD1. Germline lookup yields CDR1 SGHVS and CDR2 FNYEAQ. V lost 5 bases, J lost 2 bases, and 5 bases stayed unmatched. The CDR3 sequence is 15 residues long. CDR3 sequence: CASSLTGGAGNTIYF. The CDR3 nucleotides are TGTGCCAGCAGCCTAACAGGGGGGGCTGGAAACACCATATATTTT. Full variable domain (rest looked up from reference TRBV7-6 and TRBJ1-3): GAGVSQSPRYKVTKRGQDVALRCDPISGHVSLYWYRQALGQGPEFLTYFNYEAQQDKSGLPNDRFSAERPEGSISTLTIQRTEQRDSAMYRCASSLTGGAGNTIYFGEGSWLTVV.

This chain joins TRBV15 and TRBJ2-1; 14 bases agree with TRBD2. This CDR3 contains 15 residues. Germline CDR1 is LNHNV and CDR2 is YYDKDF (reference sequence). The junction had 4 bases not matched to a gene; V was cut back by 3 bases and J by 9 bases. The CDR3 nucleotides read TGTGCCACCAGCAGTGGACTAGCGGGAGGAATTGAGCAGTTCTTC. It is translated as CATSSGLAGGIEQFF.

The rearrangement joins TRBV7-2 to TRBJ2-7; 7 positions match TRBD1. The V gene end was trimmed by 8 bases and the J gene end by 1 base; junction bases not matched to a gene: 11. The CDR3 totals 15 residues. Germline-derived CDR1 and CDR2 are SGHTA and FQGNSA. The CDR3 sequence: CASRKMAGGSYEQYF. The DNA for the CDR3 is TGTGCCAGCCGGAAGATGGCAGGGGGTTCCTACGAGCAGTACTTC.

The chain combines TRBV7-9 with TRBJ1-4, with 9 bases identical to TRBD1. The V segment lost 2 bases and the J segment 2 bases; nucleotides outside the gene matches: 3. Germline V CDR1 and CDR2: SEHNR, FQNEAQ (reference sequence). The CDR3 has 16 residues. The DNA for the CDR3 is TGTGCCAGCAGCTTACCCGGGACAGGGACTAATGAAAAACTGTTTTTT. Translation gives CASSLPGTGTNEKLFF.

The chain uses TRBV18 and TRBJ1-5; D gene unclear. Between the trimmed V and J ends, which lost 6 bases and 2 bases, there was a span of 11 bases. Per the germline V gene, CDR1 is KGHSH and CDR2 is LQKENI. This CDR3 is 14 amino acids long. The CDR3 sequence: CASSPAGGNQPQHF. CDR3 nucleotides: TGTGCCAGCTCGCCAGCAGGCGGCAATCAGCCCCAGCATTTT.

The CDR3 DNA is TGTGCCAGCTCACCAAAGGGGGCTATGACTGAAGCTTTCTTT. This codes for CASSPKGAMTEAFF. The rearrangement joins TRBV18 to TRBJ1-1; 7 nucleotides align to TRBD1. The J segment lost 5 bases and the V segment lost 2 bases, leaving 5 bases of the junction unmatched. The CDR3 runs 14 residues. The germline V gene has CDR1 KGHSH and CDR2 LQKENI. Full variable domain (missing parts from reference TRBV18 and TRBJ1-1): NAGVMQNPRHLVRRRGQEARLRCSPMKGHSHVYWYRQLPEEGLKFMVYLQKENIIDESGMPKERFSAEFPKEGPSILRIQQVVRGDSAAYFCASSPKGAMTEAFFGQGTRLTVV.

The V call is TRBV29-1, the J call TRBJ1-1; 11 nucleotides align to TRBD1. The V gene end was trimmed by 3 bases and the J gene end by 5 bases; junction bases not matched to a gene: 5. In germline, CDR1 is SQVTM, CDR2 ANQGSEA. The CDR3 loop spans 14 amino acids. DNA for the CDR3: TGCAGCGTTGACTCTGGACAGGGGGCAACTGAAGCTTTCTTT. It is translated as CSVDSGQGATEAFF.